Presented here are 15 T cell receptor beta chains from one specimen sequenced in a study of cytomegalovirus exposure and HLA in healthy donors. Sequenced by immunoSEQ multiplex PCR; TCRdb stores in-frame clones only, minus some. The sample has 150,000 or so clones, about 94% seen once. Sequenced sample: PBMCs. Every receptor here comes from a man aged 18 to 35 in good health and CMV-seropositive.

This CDR3 is CAWKWFGGRVTGELFF. CDR3 DNA sequence: TGTGCCTGGAAGTGGTTCGGGGGGAGGGTGACCGGGGAGCTGTTTTTT. This chain uses TRBV30 with TRBJ2-2; 7 bases agree with TRBD2. This CDR3 contains 16 residues. In germline, CDR1 is GTSNPN, CDR2 SVGIG (reference sequence). The ends lost 4 bases at V and 5 bases at J; junction bases unmatched: 13.

The chain couples TRBV2 to TRBJ1-2; possibly TRBD1 for D (5 bases). Germline V gene sequence: CDR1 SNHLY, CDR2 FYNNEI. Trimming took 8 bases from V and 4 from J, leaving 14 bases between them. The CDR3 loop spans 13 amino acids. The CDR3, as DNA: TGTGCCAGCGACACGGGGGGGATCTATGGCTACACCTTC. This sequence encodes CASDTGGIYGYTF.

The rearrangement uses TRBV29-1 and TRBJ1-1; D is possibly TRBD1 (6 bases). V lost 7 bases and J 4 bases, leaving 13 bases between the germline ends. The CDR3 runs to 12 residues. The V gene's germline CDR1 is SQVTM and CDR2 ANQGSEA. CDR3 nucleotides: TGCAGCGCCCGCACAGGGATCACTGAAGCTTTCTTT. Amino acid sequence: CSARTGITEAFF.

This rearrangement joins TRBV13 to TRBJ2-1, with TRBD2 identical over 10 bases. Trimming at V came to 0 bases and at J to 0 bases, leaving 5 bases not matched to a gene. The V gene's germline CDR1 is PRHDT and CDR2 FYEKMQ (reference sequence). The CDR3 has 18 amino acids. The CDR3 coding sequence is TGTGCCAGCAGCTTAGGCGTTCCTAGCGGGAGCTCCTACAATGAGCAGTTCTTC. It specifies CASSLGVPSGSSYNEQFF.

V gene TRBV2 combines with J gene TRBJ2-7; D perhaps matches TRBD1 (6 bases). Germline CDR1 and CDR2: SNHLY and FYNNEI. The CDR3 has 16 residues. The V gene lost 0 bases and the J gene lost 1 base, with 13 bases spanning the gap. The CDR3 loop is CASSEAHRTVSYEQYF. The CDR3 DNA follows: TGTGCCAGCAGTGAAGCCCATAGGACAGTTTCCTACGAGCAGTACTTC. The full variable domain, with the rest looked up from reference TRBV2 and TRBJ2-7, is EPEVTQTPSHQVTQMGQEVILRCVPISNHLYFYWYRQILGQKVEFLVSFYNNEISEKSEIFDDQFSVERPDGSNFTLKIRSTKLEDSAMYFCASSEAHRTVSYEQYFGPGTRLTVT.

V and J are TRBV10-3 and TRBJ2-1; tentative D call: TRBD2 (6 bases). In germline, CDR1 is ENHRY, CDR2 SYGVKD. The CDR3 sequence is 11 residues long. V was cut by 11 bases and J by 3 bases, with 8 bases left in between. The CDR3 nucleotides are TGTGCCGCCGGGGGCTACAATGAGCAGTTCTTC. Translating gives CAAGGYNEQFF.

The chain links TRBV5-8 to TRBJ1-5; possibly TRBD1 for D (5 bases). The ends were cut back, 4 bases at V and 1 base at J, with 15 bases in the middle. The CDR3 runs to 16 residues. The V gene's germline CDR1 is SGHTS and CDR2 YDEGEE. The CDR3 protein is CASSPGRERSNQPQHF. CDR3 bases: TGTGCCAGCAGCCCAGGGAGGGAAAGAAGCAATCAGCCCCAGCATTTT.

The V and J genes are TRBV28 and TRBJ1-2, with TRBD1 as a possible D gene (6 bases). Germline-derived CDR1 and CDR2 are MDHEN and SYDVKM. The ends were cut back, 6 bases at V and 5 bases at J, with 16 bases in the middle. This CDR3 region has 14 residues. The CDR3 loop is CASSLPGRGYGYTF. In nucleotides, the CDR3 is TGTGCCAGCAGCCTTCCAGGGAGGGGGTATGGCTACACCTTC.

The chain carries TRBV7-2 and TRBJ2-3; D possibly corresponds to TRBD2 (5 bases). Germline V gives CDR1 SGHTA, CDR2 FQGNSA. This CDR3 has 15 residues. V was clipped by 5 bases and J by 2 bases, with 14 bases between them. The CDR3 DNA reads as TGTGCCAGCAGCCTAGGACCCCGGGACACAGATACGCAGTATTTT. It yields the protein CASSLGPRDTDTQYF.

V usage is TRBV2 and J usage is TRBJ2-5, with 10 nucleotides matching TRBD2. There are 18 residues in the CDR3. Germline CDR1 and CDR2: SNHLY and FYNNEI. The V segment lost 4 bases and the J segment 5 bases; nucleotides outside the gene matches: 16. CDR3 sequence: CASSVSLAGALLRETQYF. In nucleotides, the CDR3 is TGTGCCAGCAGTGTGTCCCTAGCGGGAGCCCTACTTCGGGAGACCCAGTACTTC.

This chain joins TRBV27 and TRBJ2-1; perhaps TRBD2 as D (5 bases). Germline V gene sequence: CDR1 MNHEY, CDR2 SMNVEV (reference sequence). The V and J ends lost 3 bases and 1 base respectively, with 13 bases between them. The CDR3 loop spans 16 amino acids. The CDR3 here is CASSLLGGFSYNEQFF. The CDR3 DNA follows: TGTGCCAGCAGTTTGCTCGGCGGGTTTTCCTACAATGAGCAGTTCTTC.

This chain connects TRBV13 to TRBJ2-1, with D maybe TRBD2 (6 bases). This CDR3 contains 16 residues. V shed 5 bases and J shed 3 bases, with 17 bases lying between them. Germline V CDR1 and CDR2: PRHDT, FYEKMQ (reference sequence). The CDR3 protein is CASSPTGLPGYNEQFF. The CDR3 bases are TGTGCCAGCAGCCCGACGGGACTCCCTGGCTACAATGAGCAGTTCTTC.

Only one count was recorded for this clone. The V gene is TRBV13, the J gene TRBJ1-2, with 7 bases that match TRBD1. The CDR3 is made up of 15 amino acids. V lost 2 bases and J lost 2; bases outside the gene matches: 5. The V gene's germline CDR1 is PRHDT and CDR2 FYEKMQ (reference sequence). The CDR3 protein is CASSLQGQRNYGYTF. The CDR3 nucleotides are TGTGCCAGCAGCTTACAGGGACAGAGGAACTATGGCTACACCTTC. The full variable domain, completed using reference TRBV13 and TRBJ1-2, is AAGVIQSPRHLIKEKRETATLKCYPIPRHDTVYWYQQGPGQDPQFLISFYEKMQSDKGSIPDRFSAQQFSDYHSELNMSSLELGDSALYFCASSLQGQRNYGYTFGSGTRLTVV.

The gene calls are TRBV28 and TRBJ1-1; unclear D gene. This CDR3 has 13 residues. V shed 2 bases and J shed 1 base, with 5 bases lying between them. Germline lookup yields CDR1 MDHEN and CDR2 SYDVKM. The CDR3 protein is CASSLAGNTEAFF. The CDR3 nucleotides are TGTGCCAGCAGTTTAGCCGGGAACACTGAAGCTTTCTTT.

This clone was seen just once. The chain couples TRBV13 to TRBJ2-5, with TRBD2 matching over 11 bases. Germline-derived CDR1 and CDR2 are PRHDT and FYEKMQ (reference sequence). After removal of 6 bases from V and 7 bases from J, the junction contained 7 bases not matched to a gene. The CDR3 sequence is 14 residues long. The CDR3 DNA reads as TGTGCCAGCAGTACTAGCGGGGGCCCGGGGACCCAGTACTTC. Translated, it gives CASSTSGGPGTQYF.